Described below is a single T cell receptor (beta chain) sequence and its context. Antigen specificity is unknown. The record originates from a study of T cell responses to AZD1222 COVID-19 vaccine. Study outcomes and limitations: Spike-specific TCR breadth and depth went up after people got two AZD1222 doses. At baseline, just a handful of AZD1222 recipients tested seropositive.

Sequenced by immunoSEQ multiplex PCR; TCRdb stores in-frame clones only, minus some. The data show 120,000 or so clones, approximately 89% seen once. V was pared by 0 bases and J by 2 bases, with 16 bases between. Germline V gene lookup returns CDR1 LNHDA and CDR2 SQIVND (reference sequence). CDR3 length equals 17 residues. The chain joins TRBV19 to TRBJ2-5; D possibly corresponds to TRBD1 (7 bases). The receptor comes from an adult in good health. The specimen comprised peripheral blood, sampled on day 0 of AZD1222 vaccination. The chain's CDR3 is CASSIDPAGGLQETQYF. The CDR3 DNA sequence: TGTGCCAGTAGTATAGATCCTGCAGGGGGGCTACAAGAGACCCAGTACTTC.